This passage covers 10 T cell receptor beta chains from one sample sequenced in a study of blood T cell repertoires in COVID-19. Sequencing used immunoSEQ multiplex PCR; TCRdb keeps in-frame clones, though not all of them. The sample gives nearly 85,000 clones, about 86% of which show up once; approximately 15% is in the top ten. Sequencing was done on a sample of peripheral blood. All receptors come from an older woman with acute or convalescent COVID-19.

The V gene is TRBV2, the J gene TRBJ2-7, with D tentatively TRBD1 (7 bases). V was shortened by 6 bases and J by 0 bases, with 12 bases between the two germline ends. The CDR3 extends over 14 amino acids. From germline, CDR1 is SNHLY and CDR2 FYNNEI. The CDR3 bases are TGTGCCAGCAGCGATCAGGGGGGCTCCTACGAGCAGTACTTC. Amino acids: CASSDQGGSYEQYF.

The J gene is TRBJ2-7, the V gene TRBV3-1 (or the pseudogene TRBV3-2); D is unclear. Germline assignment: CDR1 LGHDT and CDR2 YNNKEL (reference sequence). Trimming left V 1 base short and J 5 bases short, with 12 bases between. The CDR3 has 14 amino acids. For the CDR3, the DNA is TGTGCCAGCAGCCAAGCGTGGCGGAAGGACGAGCAGTACTTC. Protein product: CASSQAWRKDEQYF.

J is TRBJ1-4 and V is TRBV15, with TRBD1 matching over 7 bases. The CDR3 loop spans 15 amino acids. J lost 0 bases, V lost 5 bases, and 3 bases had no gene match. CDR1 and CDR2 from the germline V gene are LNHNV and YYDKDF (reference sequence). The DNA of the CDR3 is TGTGCCACCAGCCCAGACAGGGCAACTAATGAAAAACTGTTTTTT. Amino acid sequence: CATSPDRATNEKLFF.

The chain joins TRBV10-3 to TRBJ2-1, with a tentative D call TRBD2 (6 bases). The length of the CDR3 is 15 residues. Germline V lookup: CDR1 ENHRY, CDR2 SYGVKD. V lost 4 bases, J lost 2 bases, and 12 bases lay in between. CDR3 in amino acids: CAISASAQAYNEQFF. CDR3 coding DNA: TGTGCCATCAGTGCTAGCGCGCAAGCCTACAATGAGCAGTTCTTC.

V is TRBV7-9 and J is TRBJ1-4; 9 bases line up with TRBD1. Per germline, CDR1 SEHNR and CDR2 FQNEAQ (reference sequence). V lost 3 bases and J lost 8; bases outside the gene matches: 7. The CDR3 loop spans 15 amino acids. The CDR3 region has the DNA TGTGCCAGCAGCTTTGGGGGGACAGGGTTCGAAAAACTGTTTTTT. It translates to CASSFGGTGFEKLFF. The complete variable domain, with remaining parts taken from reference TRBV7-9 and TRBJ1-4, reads DTGVSQNPRHKITKRGQNVTFRCDPISEHNRLYWYRQTLGQGPEFLTYFQNEAQLEKSRLLSDRFSAERPKGSFSTLEIQRTEQGDSAMYLCASSFGGTGFEKLFFGSGTQLSVL.

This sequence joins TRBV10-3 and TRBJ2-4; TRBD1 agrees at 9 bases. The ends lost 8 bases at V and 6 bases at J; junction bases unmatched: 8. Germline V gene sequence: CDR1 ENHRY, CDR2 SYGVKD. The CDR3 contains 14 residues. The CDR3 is CAIQDRGESNIQYF. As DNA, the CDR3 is TGTGCCATCCAGGACAGGGGCGAATCAAACATTCAGTACTTC.

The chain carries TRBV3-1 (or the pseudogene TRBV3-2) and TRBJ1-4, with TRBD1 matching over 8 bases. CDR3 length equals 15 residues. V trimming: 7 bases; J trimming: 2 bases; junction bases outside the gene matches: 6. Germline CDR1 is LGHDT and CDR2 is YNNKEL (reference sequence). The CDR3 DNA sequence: TGTGCCAGCACCCACACAGGGGGGACTAATGAAAAACTGTTTTTT. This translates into CASTHTGGTNEKLFF.

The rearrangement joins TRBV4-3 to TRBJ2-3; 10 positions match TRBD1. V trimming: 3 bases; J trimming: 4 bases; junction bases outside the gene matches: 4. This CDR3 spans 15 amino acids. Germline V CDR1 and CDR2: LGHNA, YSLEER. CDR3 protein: CASSQGQGTPDTQYF. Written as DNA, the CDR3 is TGCGCCAGCAGCCAGGGACAGGGGACGCCAGATACGCAGTATTTT.

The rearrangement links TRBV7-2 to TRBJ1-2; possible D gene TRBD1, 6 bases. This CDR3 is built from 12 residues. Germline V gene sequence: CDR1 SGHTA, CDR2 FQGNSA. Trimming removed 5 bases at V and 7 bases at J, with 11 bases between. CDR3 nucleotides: TGTGCCAGCAGCCTTAACAGGGCTGGCTACACCTTC. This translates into CASSLNRAGYTF.

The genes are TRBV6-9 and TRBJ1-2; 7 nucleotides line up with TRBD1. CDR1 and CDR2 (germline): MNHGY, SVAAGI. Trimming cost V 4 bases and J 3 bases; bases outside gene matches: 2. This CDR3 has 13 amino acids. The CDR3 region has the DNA TGTGCCAGCAGTTTCGGGACAGACTATGGCTACACCTTC. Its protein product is CASSFGTDYGYTF.